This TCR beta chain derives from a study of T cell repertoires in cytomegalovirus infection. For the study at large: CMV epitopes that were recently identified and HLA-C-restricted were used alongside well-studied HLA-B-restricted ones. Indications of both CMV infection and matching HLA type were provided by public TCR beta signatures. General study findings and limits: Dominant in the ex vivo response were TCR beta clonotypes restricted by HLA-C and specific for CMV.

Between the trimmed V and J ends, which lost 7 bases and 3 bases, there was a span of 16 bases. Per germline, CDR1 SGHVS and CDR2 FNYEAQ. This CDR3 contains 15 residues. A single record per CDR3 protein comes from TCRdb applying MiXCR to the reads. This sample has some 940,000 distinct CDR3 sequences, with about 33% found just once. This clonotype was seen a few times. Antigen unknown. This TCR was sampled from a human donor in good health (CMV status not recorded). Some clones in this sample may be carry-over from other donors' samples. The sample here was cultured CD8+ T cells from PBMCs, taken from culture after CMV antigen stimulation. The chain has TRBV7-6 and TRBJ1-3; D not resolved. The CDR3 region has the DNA TGTGCCAGCACCCCAAGTGTGGGTTATGGAAACACCATATATTTT. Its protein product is CASTPSVGYGNTIYF.